This TCR beta chain was found in a study of blood T cell repertoires in COVID-19. Study in general: The samples span acute and convalescent COVID-19 from the United States, Italy and Spain. The analysed material was cDNA or gDNA that came from T cells, B-cell-depleted T cells, or PBMCs.

Using immunoSEQ multiplex PCR, the repertoire was profiled, and TCRdb retains in-frame clones only, with some absent. The repertoire holds 45,000 to 60,000 clones, with 89% as singletons. With respect to this clone: Different DNA sequences within this sample yield the same CDR3.

The sequencing input was peripheral blood. The receptor was isolated from a man aged 55 to 70 with acute or convalescent COVID-19.

CDR3 nucleotide sequence: TGTGCCAGCTCACCTTCGGAGACCCAGTACTTC. It codes for CASSPSETQYF. The chain employs TRBV18 and TRBJ2-5, with D unclear. V was trimmed by 3 bases and J by 5 bases, leaving 4 bases between them. From germline, CDR1 is KGHSH and CDR2 LQKENI. CDR3 length: 11 residues.